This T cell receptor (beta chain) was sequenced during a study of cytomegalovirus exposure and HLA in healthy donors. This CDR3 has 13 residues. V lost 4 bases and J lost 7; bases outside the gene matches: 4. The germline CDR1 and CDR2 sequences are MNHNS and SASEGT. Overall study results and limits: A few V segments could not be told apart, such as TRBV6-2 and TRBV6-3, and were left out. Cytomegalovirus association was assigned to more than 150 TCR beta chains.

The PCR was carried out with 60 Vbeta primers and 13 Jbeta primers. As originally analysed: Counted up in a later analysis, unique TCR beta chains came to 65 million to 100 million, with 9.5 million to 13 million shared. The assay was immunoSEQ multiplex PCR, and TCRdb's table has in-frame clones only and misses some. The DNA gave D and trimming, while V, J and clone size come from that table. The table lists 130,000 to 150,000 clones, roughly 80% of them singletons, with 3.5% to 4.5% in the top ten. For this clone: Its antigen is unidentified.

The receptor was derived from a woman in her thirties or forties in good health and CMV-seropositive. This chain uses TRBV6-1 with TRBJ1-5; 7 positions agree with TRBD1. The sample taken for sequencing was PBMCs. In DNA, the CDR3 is TGTGCCAGCAGTGCAGGGGGTTGGCAGCCCCAGCATTTT. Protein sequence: CASSAGGWQPQHF.